The rows below give T cell receptor beta chains drawn from one sample of a study of low-dose radiotherapy and immunotherapy resistance in tumors. In TCRdb, the reads were re-called with MiXCR into one record per CDR3 protein. The repertoire holds about 82,000 distinct CDR3 sequences, with approximately 19% as singletons. Specimen: PBMCs, collected before treatment. Receptor source: a male donor with prostate cancer. Each CDR3 is given with its conserved first and last residue. D genes are given only for firm matches. Where a row states a size, it is once, few, many or the class of an expanded clone; other rows omit it.

TRBD2 | TRBJ2-3 | . | TRBV7-9 | TGTGCCAGCAGCCCACAGCGTATTAGCGGGGAAGGGGATACGCAGTATTTT | CASSPQRISGEGDTQYF
. | TRBJ1-1 | many | TRBV29-1 | TGCAGCGTTGAGAAGGGTCAGAACACTGAAGCTTTCTTT | CSVEKGQNTEAFF
TRBD1 | TRBJ2-7 | many | TRBV6-8 | TGTGCCACCAAGAGGGGACAGGGGGTCTACGAGCAGTACTTC | CATKRGQGVYEQYF
. | TRBJ2-7 | . | TRBV28 | TGTGCCAGCAGAAAGGCAACGGCCGAAGGGGTCGAGCAGTACTTC | CASRKATAEGVEQYF
TRBD2 | TRBJ2-5 | many | TRBV2 | TGTGCCAGCGGCAGACTAGCGGGCCAGTACTTC | CASGRLAGQYF
TRBD1 | TRBJ2-5 | many | TRBV24-1 | TGTGCCACCAGTGATACGCGACAGGGGTCCCAAGAGACCCAGTACTTC | CATSDTRQGSQETQYF
. | TRBJ2-5 | many | TRBV6-1 | TGTGCCAGCAGTGACGGACAGCAAGTCGGTCCCGAGACCCAGTACTTC | CASSDGQQVGPETQYF
TRBD1 | TRBJ2-7 | many | TRBV28 | TGTGCCAGCAGACGCGGACAGGACTACGAGCAGTACTTC | CASRRGQDYEQYF
TRBD2 | TRBJ2-1 | many | TRBV4-2 | TGTGCCAGCAGAGAGCGGGGGGGCCTGGTCAATGAGCAGTTCTTC | CASRERGGLVNEQFF
. | TRBJ1-2 | few | TRBV20-1 | TGCAGTGCTAGAGTATCAGGGGCGACCTATGGCTACACCTTC | CSARVSGATYGYTF
. | TRBJ2-1 | many | TRBV7-9 | TGTGCCAGCAGCTCCAACCGGGACGGTTACAATGAGCAGTTCTTC | CASSSNRDGYNEQFF
. | TRBJ1-5 | many | TRBV19 | TGTGCCAGTAGAGGGGACTATAGCAATCAGCCCCAGCATTTT | CASRGDYSNQPQHF
. | TRBJ2-5 | many | TRBV6-2/TRBV6-3 | TGTGCCAGCAGTTACTCGTTAGGACAGTCGGAGACCCAGTACTTC | CASSYSLGQSETQYF
. | TRBJ2-1 | many | TRBV7-8 | TGTGCCAGCAGCTTAGCCAAGTATTTCGATGAGCAGTTCTTC | CASSLAKYFDEQFF
. | TRBJ2-7 | many | TRBV28 | TGTGCCAGTTACCCCTCCCTGGGCCACTACGAGCAGTACTTC | CASYPSLGHYEQYF
. | TRBJ2-5 | many | TRBV5-5 | TGTGCCAGCAGCTTGGTAGGGCCGGAGACCCAGTACTTC | CASSLVGPETQYF
TRBD2 | TRBJ2-3 | many | TRBV5-1 | TGCGCCAGCAGCCTTCTACCCGGGAGGGGTGGCACAGATACGCAGTATTTT | CASSLLPGRGGTDTQYF
TRBD1 | TRBJ2-2 | . | TRBV9 | TGTGCCAGCAGCGACGGACAGGGACTCCCCTTGAACACCGGGGAGCTGTTTTTT | CASSDGQGLPLNTGELFF
. | TRBJ2-7 | many | TRBV12-3/TRBV12-4 | TGTGCCAGCAGTTTGGGGGTATCCTCCTACGAGCAGTACTTC | CASSLGVSSYEQYF
. | TRBJ1-4 | many | TRBV2 | TGTGCCAGCAGTGAAATTGAAAAACTGTTTTTT | CASSEIEKLFF
TRBD2 | TRBJ2-5 | many | TRBV6-2/TRBV6-3 | TGTGCCATGAGCCCACTAGCGGGAAGCCAAGAGACCCAGTACTTC | CAMSPLAGSQETQYF
. | TRBJ2-5 | many | TRBV19 | TGTGCCAGTAGTACGGGCCGTCGAGGACAAGAGACCCAGTACTTC | CASSTGRRGQETQYF
. | TRBJ1-2 | . | TRBV2 | TGTGCCAGCAGTTACCCCCAAGGGATGACCTATGGCTACACCTTC | CASSYPQGMTYGYTF
TRBD2 | TRBJ2-2 | . | TRBV6-2/TRBV6-3 | TGTGCCAGCAGCAGGGACAGAGTCGGGACTAGCGGGAGGAACACCGGGGAGCTGTTTTTT | CASSRDRVGTSGRNTGELFF
. | TRBJ1-6 | many | TRBV12-3/TRBV12-4 | TGTGCCAGCAGTTATGGGGAGCGGAATTCACCCCTCCACTTT | CASSYGERNSPLHF
TRBD2 | TRBJ2-1 | many | TRBV20-1 | TGCAGTAAAACTAGCGGGTACTACAATGAGCAGTTCTTC | CSKTSGYYNEQFF
. | TRBJ2-3 | few | TRBV2 | TGTGCCAGCGTTGGGTCGGGGGTAGGCACAGATACGCAGTATTTT | CASVGSGVGTDTQYF